The 20 T cell receptor beta chains listed next were all sequenced from one sample in a study of blood T cells in healthy people across ages. A second PCR of about 7 to 12 cycles used a sample-barcoded 5' primer and a J-beta primer mix. MiXCR, run by TCRdb on the 5' RACE reads, gives a single entry per CDR3 protein. This table holds about 1,600,000 distinct CDR3 sequences, around two fifths found once. What was sequenced was blood. These receptors came from a woman aged 18-30 years in good health.

This chain connects TRBV14 to TRBJ2-5; weak D call: TRBD2 (5 bases). With 4 bases removed from V and 5 bases from J, the gap between germline ends came to 14 bases. The germline V gene has CDR1 SGHDN and CDR2 FVKESK. This CDR3 contains 14 residues. The CDR3 is CASSPLGRGETQYF. The CDR3 nucleotides read TGTGCCAGCAGCCCTTTGGGCCGGGGTGAGACCCAGTACTTC.

J is TRBJ2-1 and V is TRBV9; 7 positions agree with TRBD2. V gave up 3 bases and J gave up 1 base; unmatched junction bases: 13. CDR3 size: 18 residues. Germline loops: CDR1 SGDLS, CDR2 YYNGEE. CDR3 coding DNA: TGTGCCAGCAGCGACCCGAAGGGAGCTAGCGGATCCTACAATGAGCAGTTCTTC. It specifies CASSDPKGASGSYNEQFF.

CDR3 protein: CASREPKVSNQPQHF. CDR3 coding DNA: TGTGCCAGCAGAGAGCCCAAGGTCTCTAATCAGCCCCAGCATTTT. This chain connects TRBV6-1 to TRBJ1-5; no reliable D call. This CDR3 region has 15 residues. V was cut by 6 bases and J by 4 bases, with 16 bases left in between. The germline CDR1 and CDR2 sequences are MNHNS and SASEGT.

The V call is TRBV20-1, the J call TRBJ1-4; possible D gene TRBD1, 5 bases. The CDR3 covers 15 residues. Germline values: CDR1 DFQATT, CDR2 SNEGSKA (reference sequence). V lost 0 bases to trimming and J lost 4 bases, with 12 bases between them. The CDR3 loop is CSARDSGLGNEKLFF. The CDR3, as DNA: TGCAGTGCTAGAGATTCGGGACTGGGTAATGAAAAACTGTTTTTT.

The chain employs TRBV12-3 or TRBV12-4 and TRBJ1-1; D gene unclear. The CDR3 has 13 amino acids. V lost 8 bases and J 1 base, leaving 11 bases between the germline ends. This CDR3 is CASGHSSNTEAFF. In nucleotides, the CDR3 is TGTGCCAGCGGTCATTCCTCGAACACTGAAGCTTTCTTT.

V and J are TRBV7-9 and TRBJ1-2; D may be TRBD1 (6 bases). V lost 6 bases to trimming and J lost 3 bases, with 14 bases between them. The CDR3 has 14 amino acids. Germline CDR1 reads SEHNR; CDR2 reads FQNEAQ (reference sequence). CDR3 region: CASRGADIYYGYTF. CDR3 nucleotides: TGTGCCAGCAGGGGGGCGGACATCTACTATGGCTACACCTTC.

This clonotype has only a few counts. J is TRBJ2-5 and V is TRBV2; 7 bases line up with TRBD1. The length of the CDR3 is 15 residues. The trim removed 8 bases at V and 4 bases at J, leaving 13 bases unmatched. The germline CDR1 and CDR2 sequences are SNHLY and FYNNEI. CDR3 sequence reads: CASQTTLQGSETQYF. The CDR3 bases are TGTGCCAGCCAAACCACACTACAGGGGTCAGAGACCCAGTACTTC.

This clonotype has a handful of counts. V is TRBV10-3 and J is TRBJ2-1; TRBD2 matches 8 bases. There are 16 residues in the CDR3. The ends lost 3 bases at V and 5 bases at J; junction bases unmatched: 9. Germline V gives CDR1 ENHRY, CDR2 SYGVKD. For the CDR3, the DNA is TGTGCCATCAGTGAATTTACACGGGAGGGCCACAATGAGCAGTTCTTC. Amino acids: CAISEFTREGHNEQFF.

The CDR3 DNA follows: TGTGCCAGCAGCCCCGGGGGCCCCTGGAACACTGAAGCTTTCTTT. Protein sequence: CASSPGGPWNTEAFF. The rearrangement joins TRBV12-3 or TRBV12-4 to TRBJ1-1, with D tentatively TRBD1 (6 bases). The CDR3 spans 15 residues. Trimming removed 6 bases from V and 1 base from J, with 15 bases in between.

The chain combines TRBV4-1 with TRBJ2-1; D not resolved. V was shortened by 0 bases and J by 4 bases, with 7 bases between the two germline ends. The germline V gene has CDR1 MGHRA and CDR2 YSYEKL. The CDR3 length is 14 residues. CDR3 sequence reads: CASSQDQDYNEQFF. The CDR3 DNA reads TGCGCCAGCAGCCAAGACCAGGATTACAATGAGCAGTTCTTC.

The chain uses TRBV28 and TRBJ2-3; D gene ambiguous. V dropped 7 bases and J dropped 0 bases, with 11 bases sitting between them. CDR3 size: 14 residues. CDR1 and CDR2 from the germline V gene are MDHEN and SYDVKM. The CDR3 bases are TGTGCCAGCACTAATGACGGTAGCACAGATACGCAGTATTTT. Its translation is CASTNDGSTDTQYF.

This chain uses TRBV9 with TRBJ2-1, with 10 bases aligning to TRBD1. Losses at the gene ends were 6 bases for V and 0 bases for J; bases not matched to a gene: 18. Germline values: CDR1 SGDLS, CDR2 YYNGEE. This CDR3 region has 20 residues. CDR3: CASNLSRDRGHPDSYNEQFF. As DNA, the CDR3 is TGTGCCAGCAACCTTTCCCGGGACAGGGGACACCCCGACTCCTACAATGAGCAGTTCTTC.

This clonotype appeared many times. This chain joins TRBV27 and TRBJ2-1; tentatively, D is TRBD2 (5 bases). The CDR3 covers 17 residues. Germline V gene sequence: CDR1 MNHEY, CDR2 SMNVEV (reference sequence). V gave up 0 bases and J gave up 0 bases, with 12 bases separating them. The DNA of the CDR3 is TGTGCCAGCAGTTTATCCCTTCTGGGGAGCTCCTACAATGAGCAGTTCTTC. Residues: CASSLSLLGSSYNEQFF.

The chain combines TRBV18 with TRBJ2-7; D is perhaps TRBD2 (6 bases). V was trimmed by 4 bases and J by 5 bases, leaving 15 bases between them. Germline assignment: CDR1 KGHSH and CDR2 LQKENI. The CDR3 contains 14 residues. CDR3 bases: TGTGCCAGCTCACTTTTGGCCAGGGAGGACGAGCAGTACTTC. It encodes CASSLLAREDEQYF.

The chain recombines TRBV2 with TRBJ1-1; D is uncertain. This CDR3 is 13 amino acids long. V lost 7 bases and J lost 1, with 10 bases in between. The V gene's germline CDR1 is SNHLY and CDR2 FYNNEI. The CDR3 DNA reads TGTGCCAGCAAGGAAGAGGAGAACACTGAAGCTTTCTTT. It translates to CASKEEENTEAFF.

V is TRBV2 and J is TRBJ1-4, with D uncertain. The CDR3 sequence is 13 residues long. The germline gives CDR1 SNHLY, CDR2 FYNNEI. Between the trimmed V and J ends, which lost 7 bases and 4 bases, there was a span of 10 bases. The DNA of the CDR3 is TGTGCCAGCATGGGCGGTCGTAATGAAAAACTGTTTTTT. This sequence encodes CASMGGRNEKLFF.

This rearrangement joins TRBV7-2 to TRBJ2-5, with 10 bases matching TRBD2. With 5 bases clipped from V and 0 bases from J, the junction kept 6 bases outside the gene matches. The CDR3 totals 16 residues. Looked up from germline, CDR1 is SGHTA and CDR2 is FQGNSA. CDR3: CASSPGLAAHQETQYF. DNA for the CDR3: TGTGCCAGCAGCCCCGGACTAGCGGCGCACCAAGAGACCCAGTACTTC.

This clonotype has just a few counts. J is TRBJ2-3 and V is TRBV20-1, with 10 bases fitting TRBD2. This CDR3 contains 13 residues. CDR1 is DFQATT and CDR2 is SNEGSKA in the germline V gene (reference sequence). Germline trimming cut 6 bases from V and 7 bases from J; bases unmatched to any gene: 7. CDR3 nucleotide sequence: TGCAGTGCCCGACAGGGACTAGCGTATACGCAGTATTTT. It yields the protein CSARQGLAYTQYF.

The chain recombines TRBV10-1 with TRBJ1-5; TRBD1 agrees at 7 bases. This CDR3 contains 19 residues. The trim removed 10 bases at V and 4 bases at J, leaving 25 bases unmatched. Germline CDR1 is WNHNN and CDR2 is SYGVQD (reference sequence). The CDR3 DNA reads TGCGCCATCCGTATGGACAGGTTTACATCTCTGTCCGAAAATCAGCCCCAGCATTTT. Its protein is CAIRMDRFTSLSENQPQHF.

This CDR3 is CSARDAGNYGYTF. Here the CDR3 DNA reads TGCAGTGCTAGAGATGCCGGTAACTATGGCTACACCTTC. The chain joins TRBV20-1 to TRBJ1-2; D is undetermined. The ends were cut back, 0 bases at V and 1 base at J, with 6 bases in the middle. Germline V gives CDR1 DFQATT, CDR2 SNEGSKA (reference sequence). The CDR3 totals 13 residues.